This entry lists 19 T cell receptor beta chains sequenced from one sample in a study of T-cell memory formation after mild COVID-19. In TCRdb, the 5' RACE reads were re-called with MiXCR into one record per CDR3 protein. In the table there are nearly 200,000 distinct CDR3 sequences, approximately 16% of which are singletons. The sequenced sample consisted of PBMCs or a T cell subset sorted from them (not recorded which). These receptors came from an adult woman who had mild COVID-19 (a few samples of this study predate the infection). Cell type and time point are not known.

CDR3 coding DNA: TGTGCCACCAGTGGTCCCCCGGGACAGAGAAACACTGAAGCTTTCTTT. Encoded protein: CATSGPPGQRNTEAFF. V is TRBV24-1 and J is TRBJ1-1, with 7 bases identical to TRBD1. Germline assignment: CDR1 KGHDR and CDR2 SFDVKD. V lost 5 bases, J lost 2 bases, and 10 bases stayed unmatched. The CDR3 spans 16 residues.

A few counts support this clonotype. The chain combines TRBV4-3 with TRBJ1-3, with TRBD1 matching 10 bases. V lost 0 bases to trimming and J lost 8 bases; unmatched junction nucleotides: 7. The germline CDR1 and CDR2 sequences are LGHNA and YSLEER. This CDR3 contains 16 residues. The CDR3 DNA is TGCGCCAGCAGCCAAGATGCGGGGACAGGGGCGGACACCATATATTTT. This codes for CASSQDAGTGADTIYF.

This clonotype turned up a few times. V is TRBV28 and J is TRBJ1-4, with TRBD1 as a possible D gene (5 bases). Trimming shortened V by 1 base and J by 1 base, and 13 bases separated the two germline ends. The CDR3 runs to 17 residues. Germline CDR1 MDHEN, CDR2 SYDVKM. The CDR3 protein is CASSLSPRGITNEKLFF. The CDR3 region has the DNA TGTGCCAGCAGTTTATCTCCCCGGGGCATAACTAATGAAAAACTGTTTTTT. Variable domain in full (rest from reference TRBV28 and TRBJ1-4): DVKVTQSSRYLVKRTGEKVFLECVQDMDHENMFWYRQDPGLGLRLIYFSYDVKMKEKGDIPEGYSVSREKKERFSLILESASTNQTSMYLCASSLSPRGITNEKLFFGSGTQLSVL.

The chain couples TRBV3-1 to TRBJ1-6; a weak D match, TRBD1 (6 bases). This CDR3 region has 17 residues. Germline loops: CDR1 LGHDT, CDR2 YNNKEL (reference sequence). V dropped 1 base and J dropped 1 base, with 11 bases sitting between them. The CDR3 reads CASSQAAGVSYNSPLHF. The CDR3 nucleotides read TGTGCCAGCAGCCAAGCGGCAGGGGTGTCCTATAATTCACCCCTCCACTTT.

The rearrangement uses TRBV4-3 and TRBJ2-1; either TRBD1 or TRBD2 may supply D (5 bases each). The CDR3 length is 15 residues. Trimming took 1 base from V and 5 from J, leaving 12 bases between them. Per the germline V gene, CDR1 is LGHNA and CDR2 is YSLEER. The CDR3 nucleotides read TGCGCCAGCAGCCAAGGATGGGGGTCTCACAATGAGCAGTTCTTC. This gives the protein CASSQGWGSHNEQFF.

The V gene is TRBV24-1, the J gene TRBJ2-7, with D tentatively TRBD2 (6 bases). Trimming shortened V by 3 bases and J by 0 bases, and 11 bases separated the two germline ends. Germline CDR1 KGHDR, CDR2 SFDVKD. This CDR3 spans 15 amino acids. The CDR3, as DNA: TGTGCCACCAGTGATAATAGCGGAGCCTCCTACGAGCAGTACTTC. Protein product: CATSDNSGASYEQYF.

The V gene is TRBV10-2, the J gene TRBJ2-7; tentative D call: TRBD1 (5 bases). V gave up 8 bases and J gave up 4 bases, with 12 bases separating them. This CDR3 has 12 amino acids. Germline CDR1 and CDR2: WSHSY and SAAADI. CDR3 DNA: TGCGCCAGCGGACAAATAAATTACGAGCAGTACTTC. Its translation: CASGQINYEQYF.

This clonotype was observed a few times. The chain employs TRBV19 and TRBJ2-7; perhaps D is TRBD1 or TRBD2 (5 bases each). Germline V gene data show CDR1 as LNHDA and CDR2 as SQIVND (reference sequence). The CDR3 runs 13 residues. V lost 7 bases and J 2 bases, leaving 12 bases between the germline ends. CDR3 DNA sequence: TGTGCCAGTACACCGGGGCCCACCTACGAGCAGTACTTC. Translated, it gives CASTPGPTYEQYF.

The chain combines TRBV6-6 with TRBJ2-7, with D perhaps being TRBD1 or TRBD2 (5 bases each). This CDR3 region has 13 residues. Germline assignment: CDR1 MNHNY and CDR2 SVGAGI (reference sequence). The V end lost 11 bases, the J end lost 4 bases, and 18 bases lay between the germline ends. The CDR3 DNA follows: TGTGCCGGGAACAGGACCCAGCGGTACGAGCAGTACTTC. Translation gives CAGNRTQRYEQYF.

This chain connects TRBV5-6 to TRBJ1-1; D perhaps matches TRBD1 (5 bases). Per germline, CDR1 SGHDT and CDR2 YYEEEE. V shed 4 bases and J shed 10 bases, with 14 bases lying between them. The CDR3 has 12 amino acids. This CDR3 reads CASSGTLAGAFF. The CDR3 DNA follows: TGTGCCAGCAGCGGGACCCTTGCAGGAGCTTTCTTT.

This clonotype has only a few counts. The chain is built from TRBV12-3 or TRBV12-4 and TRBJ1-6, with D perhaps matching TRBD1 (6 bases). V was pared by 2 bases and J by 7 bases, with 12 bases between. CDR3 length equals 15 residues. The DNA for the CDR3 is TGTGCCAGCAGTTTAATGGGGGCGCAGAATTCACCCCTCCACTTT. It translates to CASSLMGAQNSPLHF.

The chain carries TRBV30 and TRBJ1-1, with D maybe TRBD1 (6 bases). The CDR3 covers 11 residues. Trimming stripped 8 bases from V and 0 bases from J, with 7 bases between. Per germline, CDR1 GTSNPN and CDR2 SVGIG (reference sequence). CDR3 loop: CAGTLNTEAFF. The CDR3 DNA reads as TGTGCCGGGACACTGAACACTGAAGCTTTCTTT.

The CDR3 DNA is TGTGCCAGCAGTTTTCCGGAGGGGGGCTACACCTTC. It specifies CASSFPEGGYTF. The chain links TRBV12-3 or TRBV12-4 to TRBJ1-2, with a possible D match to TRBD1 (5 bases). V lost 3 bases and J lost 8, with 10 bases in between. CDR3 size: 12 residues.

This clonotype was counted only a few times. The chain couples TRBV2 to TRBJ1-1, with D hard to call. V shed 8 bases and J shed 0 bases, with 13 bases lying between them. The CDR3 has 14 residues. Germline CDR1 and CDR2: SNHLY and FYNNEI. The CDR3 is CASLRRSMNTEAFF. DNA of the CDR3: TGTGCCAGCCTCCGGCGGAGCATGAACACTGAAGCTTTCTTT.

This clonotype turned up a few times. V and J are TRBV6-5 and TRBJ2-5; no definite D call. The CDR3 runs to 14 residues. The V end lost 6 bases, the J end lost 1 base, and 12 bases lay between the germline ends. Germline V gives CDR1 MNHEY, CDR2 SVGAGI. For the CDR3, the DNA is TGTGCCAGCAGCTCTCAGATCCTCCAAGAGACCCAGTACTTC. Translated, it gives CASSSQILQETQYF.

The rearrangement uses TRBV20-1 and TRBJ2-1; no firm D call. The V and J ends lost 0 bases and 10 bases respectively, with 7 bases between them. CDR1 DFQATT and CDR2 SNEGSKA come from the germline V gene (reference sequence). The CDR3 loop spans 11 amino acids. CDR3 DNA: TGCAGTGCTAGAGAAGGCAGGGAGCAGTTCTTC. This gives the protein CSAREGREQFF.

This clonotype was detected a few times. The J gene is TRBJ2-5, the V gene TRBV7-9, with 10 nucleotides matching TRBD1. From germline, CDR1 is SEHNR and CDR2 FQNEAQ (reference sequence). After removal of 4 bases from V and 4 bases from J, the junction contained 12 bases not matched to a gene. The CDR3 has 17 residues. CDR3: CASSYSLRGQGGETQYF. The DNA for the CDR3 is TGTGCCAGCAGCTACAGCTTAAGAGGACAGGGGGGAGAGACCCAGTACTTC.

This clonotype was seen a handful of times. The CDR3 loop reads CASSLKRGLAINEQFF. The CDR3, as DNA: TGTGCCAGCAGCCTAAAGAGGGGACTAGCGATAAATGAGCAGTTCTTC. The V call is TRBV12-3 or TRBV12-4, the J call TRBJ2-1; TRBD2 agrees at 10 bases. The CDR3 extends over 16 amino acids. With 6 bases clipped from V and 7 bases from J, the junction kept 12 bases outside the gene matches.

The chain joins TRBV5-1 to TRBJ2-2, with TRBD2 as a possible D gene (5 bases). The CDR3 totals 17 residues. Germline V lookup: CDR1 SGHRS, CDR2 YFSETQ. Deletions cut 5 bases from V and 0 bases from J, with 17 bases between. The CDR3 DNA is TGCGCCAGCAGAATTCGGGCGAGGGAATCGAACACCGGGGAGCTGTTTTTT. Its translation: CASRIRARESNTGELFF.